Listed below are T cell receptor beta chains from one sample, sequenced in a study of radiotherapy plus CTLA-4 blockade in lung cancer. The table came from immunoSEQ multiplex PCR; TCRdb's copy has only in-frame clones and leaves some out. The sample lists approximately 94,000 clones, 80% to 85% seen once, with roughly a quarter in the top ten. The starting material was peripheral blood, obtained from a patient treated with radiotherapy plus ipilimumab. The receptors stem from a human donor with non-small cell lung cancer that progressed on radiotherapy plus ipilimumab. CDR3s include the opening cysteine and the closing phenylalanine or tryptophan. The order of the fields is D gene, clone size, V gene, CDR3 protein. D genes are given only for firm matches. Rows may omit the clone size; those that give it use once, few, many or a size class.

D gene: TRBD1; clone size: NA; V gene: TRBV4-1; CDR3 protein: CASSSRQGSELNTEAFF
D gene: TRBD1; clone size: NA; V gene: TRBV2; CDR3 protein: CASRGTGALETQYF
D gene: TRBD1; clone size: NA; V gene: TRBV7-2; CDR3 protein: CASSPGGYGTGELFF
D gene: TRBD1; clone size: NA; V gene: TRBV6-5; CDR3 protein: CASKETGMDTQYF
D gene: NA; clone size: NA; V gene: TRBV27; CDR3 protein: CASSQLNAAGGGGYTF
D gene: TRBD1; clone size: NA; V gene: TRBV30; CDR3 protein: CACIQGTQNTGELFF
D gene: NA; clone size: few; V gene: TRBV7-9; CDR3 protein: CASSPVTGTGELFF
D gene: TRBD2; clone size: once; V gene: TRBV5-4; CDR3 protein: CASSLGTSGGSYNEQFF
D gene: NA; clone size: NA; V gene: TRBV29-1; CDR3 protein: CSVGGSSGASGANVLTF
D gene: NA; clone size: NA; V gene: TRBV30; CDR3 protein: CAWSIGSNQPQHF
D gene: TRBD2; clone size: NA; V gene: TRBV4-1; CDR3 protein: CASSQEAGTSGHNEQFF
D gene: TRBD2; clone size: NA; V gene: TRBV6-1; CDR3 protein: CASSEYWGGTSGRNEQFF
D gene: TRBD1; clone size: NA; V gene: TRBV4-1; CDR3 protein: CASSQGTGPQDIQYF
D gene: NA; clone size: NA; V gene: TRBV2; CDR3 protein: CASSETGAQYF
D gene: TRBD2; clone size: NA; V gene: TRBV20-1; CDR3 protein: CSARGGETQYF
D gene: NA; clone size: NA; V gene: TRBV5-1; CDR3 protein: CASSLSGYSGYTF
D gene: NA; clone size: NA; V gene: TRBV7-8; CDR3 protein: CASSPTTRAGENGYTF
D gene: NA; clone size: few; V gene: TRBV28; CDR3 protein: CASSSSGVGGNTIYF
D gene: NA; clone size: NA; V gene: TRBV27; CDR3 protein: CASKVAQLTEAFF
D gene: NA; clone size: NA; V gene: TRBV6-1; CDR3 protein: CASSDLLGQNSYEQYF
D gene: TRBD2; clone size: NA; V gene: TRBV5-4; CDR3 protein: CASSYRSGLAGGDEQFF
D gene: TRBD2; clone size: many; V gene: TRBV6-4; CDR3 protein: CASSDSASGGDEQFF
D gene: TRBD1; clone size: NA; V gene: TRBV5-1; CDR3 protein: CASGGQGAGEAFF
D gene: NA; clone size: NA; V gene: TRBV5-4; CDR3 protein: CASSLPATAAYNEQFF
D gene: NA; clone size: NA; V gene: TRBV9; CDR3 protein: CASSVDGYYQPQHF
D gene: TRBD2; clone size: NA; V gene: TRBV29-1; CDR3 protein: CSVEVAGGYNEQFF
D gene: NA; clone size: NA; V gene: TRBV18; CDR3 protein: CASSPGGVREKLFF
D gene: NA; clone size: NA; V gene: TRBV13; CDR3 protein: CASSSGTPTYNEQFF
D gene: NA; clone size: NA; V gene: TRBV6-1; CDR3 protein: CASSLHRDAADTQYF
D gene: NA; clone size: NA; V gene: TRBV7-9; CDR3 protein: CASSARGKRTDTQYF
D gene: NA; clone size: NA; V gene: TRBV25-1; CDR3 protein: CASSEYSGQADEQFF
D gene: NA; clone size: NA; V gene: TRBV9; CDR3 protein: CASSVGHSNEKLFF
D gene: NA; clone size: once; V gene: TRBV2; CDR3 protein: CASLDRPSYNEQFF
D gene: TRBD2; clone size: NA; V gene: TRBV19; CDR3 protein: CASSILTGTSINNEQFF
D gene: NA; clone size: NA; V gene: TRBV4-2; CDR3 protein: CASSQDHGFEAFF
D gene: TRBD2; clone size: NA; V gene: TRBV19; CDR3 protein: CASSKRTSGLPNEQFF
D gene: NA; clone size: NA; V gene: TRBV29-1; CDR3 protein: CSAAGGPDTEAFF
D gene: TRBD2; clone size: few; V gene: TRBV11-2; CDR3 protein: CASSLSGLEETQYF
D gene: NA; clone size: few; V gene: TRBV19; CDR3 protein: CASSIVGGSTDTQYF
D gene: NA; clone size: NA; V gene: TRBV7-8; CDR3 protein: CASSYRQAPAYEQYF
D gene: TRBD1; clone size: NA; V gene: TRBV28; CDR3 protein: CASSSLRTGSSQDGEQYF
D gene: TRBD1; clone size: NA; V gene: TRBV27; CDR3 protein: CASSRTGGGYVGSNEQYF
D gene: TRBD2; clone size: NA; V gene: TRBV9; CDR3 protein: CASSDRLAEGTGELFF
D gene: NA; clone size: NA; V gene: TRBV6-6; CDR3 protein: CASSGRTNTEAFF
D gene: NA; clone size: few; V gene: TRBV29-1; CDR3 protein: CSVEGSTGELFF
D gene: NA; clone size: NA; V gene: TRBV7-9; CDR3 protein: CASSLVLTEAFF
D gene: NA; clone size: NA; V gene: TRBV6-4; CDR3 protein: CASSGGGSNGYTF
D gene: NA; clone size: NA; V gene: TRBV11-2; CDR3 protein: CASSPSYEQYF